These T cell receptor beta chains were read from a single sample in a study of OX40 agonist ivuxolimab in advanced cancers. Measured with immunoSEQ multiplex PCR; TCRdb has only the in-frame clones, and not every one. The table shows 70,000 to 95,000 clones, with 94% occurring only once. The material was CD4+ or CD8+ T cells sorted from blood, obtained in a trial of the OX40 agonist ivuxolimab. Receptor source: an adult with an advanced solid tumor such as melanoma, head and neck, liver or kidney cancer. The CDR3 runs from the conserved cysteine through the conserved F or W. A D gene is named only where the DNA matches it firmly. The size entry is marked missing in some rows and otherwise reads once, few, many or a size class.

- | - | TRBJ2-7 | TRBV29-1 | TGCAGCGTTGTGTGGGGGCACGAGCAGTACTTC | CSVVWGHEQYF
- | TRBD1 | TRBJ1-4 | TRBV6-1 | TGTGCCAGCAGTACCCGACAGGGAATGGGTGAAAAACTGTTTTTT | CASSTRQGMGEKLFF
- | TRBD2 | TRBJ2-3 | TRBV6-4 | TGTGCCAGCAGTACCGAAGCGGGAGCCACTCTAGATACGCAGTATTTT | CASSTEAGATLDTQYF
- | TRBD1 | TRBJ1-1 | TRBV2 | TGTGCCAGCACCCTGGGACAGGGGAACACTGAAGCTTTCTTT | CASTLGQGNTEAFF
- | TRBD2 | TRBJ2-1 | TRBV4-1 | TGCGCCAGCAGCCAAGTATCTAGCGGGGGCACTGGAAGCTCCTACAATGAGCAGTTCTTC | CASSQVSSGGTGSSYNEQFF
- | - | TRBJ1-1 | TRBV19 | TGTGCCGTCGGGACGGCTATGAACACTGAAGCTTTCTTT | CAVGTAMNTEAFF
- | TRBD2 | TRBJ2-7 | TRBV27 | TGTGCCAGCAGTTTGGGACTAGCGGGAGGGGCCGAGCAGTACTTC | CASSLGLAGGAEQYF
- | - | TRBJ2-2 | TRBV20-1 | TGCAGTGCTCTAGACACCGGGGAGCTGTTTTTT | CSALDTGELFF
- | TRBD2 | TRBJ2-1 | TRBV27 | TGTGCCACGGGGGGGATCCCTAGGATCGATGAGCAGTTCTTC | CATGGIPRIDEQFF
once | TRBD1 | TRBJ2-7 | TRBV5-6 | TGTGCCAGCAGCTTTCCGGGACAGGGGACATCCTCCTCCTACGAGCAGTACTTC | CASSFPGQGTSSSYEQYF
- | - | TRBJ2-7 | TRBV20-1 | TGCAGTGCTAGAGAGTTCTACGAGCAGTACTTC | CSAREFYEQYF
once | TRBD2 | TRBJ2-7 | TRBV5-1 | TGCGCCAGCAGCTTAGAGACTAGCGGGGGGGCCTACGAGCAGTACTTC | CASSLETSGGAYEQYF
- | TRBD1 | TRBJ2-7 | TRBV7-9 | TGTGCCAGCAGCTTTCCGGACAGGGGTTACGAGCAGTACTTC | CASSFPDRGYEQYF
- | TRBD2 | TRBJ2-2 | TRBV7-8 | TGTGCCAGCAGCTTTTCGTTGACTAGCGGGAGAGGCACCGGGGAGCTGTTTTTT | CASSFSLTSGRGTGELFF
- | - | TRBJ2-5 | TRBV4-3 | TGCGCCAGCAGCCAAGCTAGGGGGGTTGGAGAGACCCAGTACTTC | CASSQARGVGETQYF
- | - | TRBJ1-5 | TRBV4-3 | TGCGCCAGCAGCCAAGAGGTCCACCCTAGCAATCAGCCCCAGCATTTT | CASSQEVHPSNQPQHF